A single sample is the source of the 17 T cell receptor beta chains below, sequenced in a study of response to subunit inactivated influenza vaccine. TCRdb reanalysed the RT-PCR reads using MiXCR and keeps one entry per CDR3 protein. The table lists over 750,000 distinct CDR3 sequences, around 20% of them singletons, with about a tenth in the top ten. Sequencing used PBMCs from blood, obtained approximately 5 days after vaccination. The receptors here all came from a man aged 45-65 years who received an inactivated influenza vaccine.

The chain combines TRBV28 with TRBJ2-5; D unclear. The germline gives CDR1 MDHEN, CDR2 SYDVKM. Trimming shortened V by 3 bases and J by 5 bases, and 10 bases separated the two germline ends. This CDR3 comprises 13 residues. The CDR3 spells CASSFLLGETQYF. DNA for the CDR3: TGTGCCAGCAGTTTTCTCCTGGGTGAGACCCAGTACTTC.

V is TRBV6-5 and J is TRBJ2-3; 7 nucleotides align to TRBD1. After removal of 2 bases from V and 0 bases from J, the junction contained 8 bases not matched to a gene. The CDR3 runs to 17 residues. Germline CDR1 reads MNHEY; CDR2 reads SVGAGI. The DNA of the CDR3 is TGTGCCAGCAGTTACGACCTTGGGACAGTTAGCACAGATACGCAGTATTTT. Encoded protein: CASSYDLGTVSTDTQYF.

The chain links TRBV12-3 or TRBV12-4 to TRBJ1-1; D perhaps matches TRBD1 (6 bases). Between the trimmed V and J ends, which lost 6 bases and 3 bases, there was a span of 20 bases. CDR3 size: 16 residues. The DNA of the CDR3 is TGTGCCAGCAGCCCCTTCCAGCTGACAGGAGACACTGAAGCTTTCTTT. Encoded protein: CASSPFQLTGDTEAFF.

This clonotype has just a few counts. The chain has TRBV20-1 and TRBJ2-1; TRBD2 aligns across 7 bases. CDR1 DFQATT and CDR2 SNEGSKA come from the germline V gene (reference sequence). The CDR3 extends over 15 amino acids. After removal of 8 bases from V and 1 base from J, the junction contained 11 bases not matched to a gene. The CDR3: CSPQSSGGSYNEQFF. CDR3 in DNA: TGCAGTCCCCAGTCTAGCGGTGGGTCCTACAATGAGCAGTTCTTC.

The chain links TRBV10-2 to TRBJ2-5; 10 nucleotides match TRBD1. V gave up 6 bases and J gave up 7 bases; unmatched junction bases: 8. The CDR3 loop spans 14 amino acids. CDR1 WSHSY and CDR2 SAAADI come from the germline V gene. For the CDR3, the DNA is TGCGCCAGCAGCGGGACAGGGGCCGCAAGGACCCAGTACTTC. It encodes CASSGTGAARTQYF.

This clonotype was seen only a few times. The V call is TRBV7-9, the J call TRBJ2-7; 8 bases map to TRBD1. CDR3 size: 15 residues. V lost 2 bases and J lost 2; bases outside the gene matches: 5. CDR1 SEHNR and CDR2 FQNEAQ come from the germline V gene (reference sequence). In nucleotides, the CDR3 is TGTGCCAGCAGCTTAACGACAGGGGTGGCCTACGAGCAGTACTTC. As protein: CASSLTTGVAYEQYF.

This clonotype showed up just a few times. The chain has TRBV5-1 and TRBJ2-5, with D perhaps being TRBD1 or TRBD2 (5 bases each). This CDR3 has 14 amino acids. V shed 3 bases and J shed 2 bases, with 11 bases lying between them. Looked up from germline, CDR1 is SGHRS and CDR2 is YFSETQ. The CDR3 DNA reads TGCGCCAGCAGCTACCGGGACGGACAAGAGACCCAGTACTTC. Translating gives CASSYRDGQETQYF.

The chain recombines TRBV10-3 with TRBJ2-2; D not certain. Trimming took 3 bases from V and 6 from J, leaving 2 bases between them. In germline, CDR1 is ENHRY, CDR2 SYGVKD. The CDR3 length is 11 residues. The CDR3 reads CAISEPGELFF. The CDR3, as DNA: TGTGCCATCAGTGAACCCGGGGAGCTGTTTTTT.

The chain uses TRBV7-9 and TRBJ2-2, with D unclear. The CDR3 consists of 15 residues. The ends were cut back, 6 bases at V and 6 bases at J, with 17 bases in the middle. CDR1 SEHNR and CDR2 FQNEAQ come from the germline V gene (reference sequence). CDR3 DNA sequence: TGTGCCAGCAGTCCACGGGCCCTTACGGCCGGGGAGCTGTTTTTT. This translates into CASSPRALTAGELFF.

The chain joins TRBV20-1 to TRBJ2-3; D is undetermined. Trimming removed 5 bases at V and 11 bases at J, with 14 bases between. The CDR3 sequence is 11 residues long. CDR1 and CDR2 from the germline V gene are DFQATT and SNEGSKA (reference sequence). CDR3 bases: TGCAGTGCTCGAAACCATCCTGGGCAGTATTTT. It codes for CSARNHPGQYF.

The J gene is TRBJ1-5, the V gene TRBV10-3; 10 positions match TRBD1. The J segment lost 4 bases and the V segment lost 10 bases, leaving 10 bases of the junction unmatched. The CDR3 loop spans 15 amino acids. Germline-derived CDR1 and CDR2 are ENHRY and SYGVKD. The CDR3 DNA follows: TGTGCCAGCCAGACAGGGGGCGGATCAAATCAGCCCCAGCATTTT. Translated: CASQTGGGSNQPQHF.

This clonotype was seen a handful of times. The rearrangement joins TRBV6-5 to TRBJ2-7, with unresolved D. CDR1 and CDR2 (germline): MNHEY, SVGAGI. The CDR3 is 16 residues long. Trimming removed 0 bases from V and 0 bases from J, with 12 bases in between. The CDR3 DNA is TGTGCCAGCAGTTACTCACCCCAAACAACCTCCTACGAGCAGTACTTC. The encoded protein is CASSYSPQTTSYEQYF.

There are a few counts of this clonotype. The genes are TRBV5-1 and TRBJ1-1; D call uncertain. The CDR3 runs to 14 residues. Germline CDR1 SGHRS, CDR2 YFSETQ. V lost 0 bases and J 1 base, leaving 7 bases between the germline ends. This CDR3 is CASSLARRNTEAFF. For the CDR3, the DNA is TGCGCCAGCAGCTTGGCGCGGAGGAACACTGAAGCTTTCTTT.

This clonotype was counted between two and nine times. The chain carries TRBV20-1 and TRBJ2-1; D is ambiguous. CDR1 DFQATT and CDR2 SNEGSKA come from the germline V gene (reference sequence). This CDR3 is built from 12 residues. Trimming removed 1 base from V and 7 bases from J, with 8 bases in between. The CDR3, as DNA: TGCAGTGCTAGAGCGGAAGGGAATGAGCAGTTCTTC. It specifies CSARAEGNEQFF.

This chain links TRBV20-1 with TRBJ2-3; weak D call: TRBD2 (6 bases). The germline V gene has CDR1 DFQATT and CDR2 SNEGSKA (reference sequence). The CDR3 is 12 residues long. V was shortened by 4 bases and J by 2 bases, with 7 bases between the two germline ends. The CDR3 DNA is TGCAGTGCTACGGGGGACACAGATACGCAGTATTTT. This gives the protein CSATGDTDTQYF.

This clonotype was counted ten times or more. This chain connects TRBV7-8 to TRBJ1-2; D not resolved. CDR1 and CDR2 from the germline V gene are SGHVS and FQNEAQ. The germline V and J ends were trimmed by 4 bases and 1 base, with 10 bases remaining between them. The CDR3 is made up of 14 amino acids. The CDR3 sequence: CASSSPTDNYGYTF. The DNA for the CDR3 is TGTGCCAGCAGCTCCCCGACGGATAACTATGGCTACACCTTC.

V usage is TRBV27 and J usage is TRBJ2-7; 9 bases align to TRBD1. This CDR3 comprises 15 residues. The junction had 9 bases not matched to a gene; V was cut back by 5 bases and J by 4 bases. Germline V gene lookup returns CDR1 MNHEY and CDR2 SMNVEV (reference sequence). CDR3 region: CASSLGTGSTYEQYF. CDR3 DNA: TGTGCCAGCAGTCTAGGGACAGGGAGTACGTACGAGCAGTACTTC.